This TCR beta chain was sequenced in a study of T cell repertoires in cytomegalovirus infection. This CDR3 region has 15 residues. V was clipped by 5 bases and J by 6 bases; unmatched bases: 9. Germline CDR1 reads SGHVS; CDR2 reads FNYEAQ. This clonotype has a single count. No antigen is known for it. In TCRdb, the reads were re-called with MiXCR into one record per CDR3 protein. Seen here are hundreds of thousands of distinct CDR3 sequences, 32% observed once, and the top ten hold approximately 13%. The rearrangement joins TRBV7-6 to TRBJ2-1, with 8 nucleotides matching TRBD1. The source was cultured CD8+ T cells from PBMCs, collected from culture after CMV antigen stimulation. This TCR derives from a human donor in good health (CMV status not recorded). Some clones in this sample may be carry-over from other donors' samples. The CDR3: CASSRGQGGINEQFF. As DNA, the CDR3 is TGTGCCAGCAGCAGAGGACAGGGCGGCATCAATGAGCAGTTCTTC.